These 18 T cell receptor beta chains share one sample of origin, sequenced in a study of T cells in tumors after PD-1 blockade. Clones were read by immunoSEQ multiplex PCR, and TCRdb kept only the in-frame ones, dropping some. The repertoire has about 35,000 clones, roughly 78% of them found once; the top ten carry under 50%. Sequenced here: PBMCs, sampled before anti-PD-1 treatment. The receptors here all came from a human donor with basal cell carcinoma.

The chain couples TRBV27 to TRBJ1-1; D call uncertain. The germline V gene encodes CDR1 MNHEY and CDR2 SMNVEV (reference sequence). Deletions cut 4 bases from V and 1 base from J, with 4 bases between. The CDR3 has 12 amino acids. The CDR3 loop reads CASSSWNTEAFF. As DNA, the CDR3 is TGTGCCAGCAGTTCTTGGAACACTGAAGCTTTCTTT.

The gene calls are TRBV11-3 and TRBJ2-1, with TRBD2 matching 11 bases. The CDR3 loop spans 15 amino acids. After removal of 1 base from V and 8 bases from J, the junction contained 4 bases not matched to a gene. Germline loops: CDR1 SGHNT, CDR2 YENEEA. CDR3 sequence reads: CASSLGGLADYEQFF. For the CDR3, the DNA is TGTGCCAGCAGCTTAGGGGGACTAGCGGACTATGAGCAGTTCTTC.

The V and J genes are TRBV6-2 or TRBV6-3 and TRBJ2-3; D unresolved. V dropped 5 bases and J dropped 2 bases, with 17 bases sitting between them. Germline V gene lookup returns CDR1 MNHEY and CDR2 SVGEGT. The CDR3 is 16 residues long. As DNA, the CDR3 is TGTGCCAGCAGTGCCCTCAGGAGAACCAACACAGATACGCAGTATTTT. Protein product: CASSALRRTNTDTQYF.

This chain uses TRBV19 with TRBJ2-3, with D perhaps matching TRBD2 (5 bases). Germline-derived CDR1 and CDR2 are LNHDA and SQIVND (reference sequence). The CDR3 covers 14 residues. V was clipped by 3 bases and J by 0 bases, with 7 bases between them. CDR3 residues: CASSMSGSTDTQYF. For the CDR3, the DNA is TGTGCCAGTAGTATGTCGGGGAGCACAGATACGCAGTATTTT.

This sequence joins TRBV5-1 and TRBJ1-2; D perhaps matches TRBD1 (5 bases). The V and J ends lost 4 bases and 4 bases respectively, with 8 bases between them. The CDR3 loop spans 12 amino acids. Germline assignment: CDR1 SGHRS and CDR2 YFSETQ. The chain's CDR3 is CASSEGLYGYTF. CDR3 nucleotide sequence: TGCGCCAGCAGCGAGGGACTCTATGGCTACACCTTC.

This chain connects TRBV4-2 to TRBJ1-2; D remains unclear. Trimming took 0 bases from V and 4 from J, leaving 18 bases between them. Germline V gives CDR1 LGHNA, CDR2 YNFKEQ. This CDR3 spans 17 amino acids. The CDR3 protein is CASSQEARGITSYGYTF. CDR3 nucleotide sequence: TGTGCCAGCAGCCAAGAGGCCCGAGGAATCACCTCCTATGGCTACACCTTC.

The V gene is TRBV29-1, the J gene TRBJ1-2; the match to TRBD1 covers 11 bases. Germline V gene lookup returns CDR1 SQVTM and CDR2 ANQGSEA. The CDR3 has 18 amino acids. Germline trimming cut 5 bases from V and 3 bases from J; bases unmatched to any gene: 17. The CDR3 nucleotides read TGCAGCGTTCAAATTTGGACAGGGGGCCTTCGGAGGGACTATGGCTACACCTTC. It specifies CSVQIWTGGLRRDYGYTF.

This clone was found once. V usage is TRBV3-1 (or the pseudogene TRBV3-2) and J usage is TRBJ1-1; D is undetermined. V gave up 2 bases and J gave up 2 bases, with 6 bases separating them. The CDR3 has 13 residues. CDR1 is LGHDT and CDR2 is YNNKEL in the germline V gene (reference sequence). DNA of the CDR3: TGTGCCAGCAGCCAATTCGAAAACACTGAAGCTTTCTTT. Residues: CASSQFENTEAFF.

This chain joins TRBV30 and TRBJ2-7; TRBD2 aligns across 10 bases. The CDR3 runs to 18 residues. Looked up from germline, CDR1 is GTSNPN and CDR2 is SVGIG (reference sequence). V shed 0 bases and J 4 bases; nucleotides not matched to a gene: 15. The CDR3 sequence is CAWSVPSGRALATYEQYF. CDR3 DNA: TGTGCCTGGAGTGTACCCAGCGGGAGGGCCTTAGCCACTTACGAGCAGTACTTC.

The V call is TRBV6-2 or TRBV6-3, the J call TRBJ1-1; 7 positions agree with TRBD1. V shed 5 bases, J shed 1 base, and the junction held 13 bases outside the gene matches. Germline CDR1 MNHEY, CDR2 SVGEGT. This CDR3 spans 17 amino acids. The DNA of the CDR3 is TGTGCCAGCAGTCCGGCTGGACAGGCCTTGGGGAACACTGAAGCTTTCTTT. This gives the protein CASSPAGQALGNTEAFF.

The gene calls are TRBV2 and TRBJ1-5; 7 bases line up with TRBD1. Trimming cost V 1 base and J 7 bases; bases outside gene matches: 4. There are 14 residues in the CDR3. Looked up from germline, CDR1 is SNHLY and CDR2 is FYNNEI. The CDR3 spells CASSEVAGGQPQHF. For the CDR3, the DNA is TGTGCCAGCAGTGAAGTGGCAGGGGGGCAGCCCCAGCATTTT.

V gene TRBV6-6 combines with J gene TRBJ1-2, with a possible D match to TRBD1 (5 bases). Germline V gene sequence: CDR1 MNHNY, CDR2 SVGAGI (reference sequence). Trimming took 5 bases from V and 5 from J, leaving 6 bases between them. The CDR3 extends over 11 amino acids. For the CDR3, the DNA is TGTGCCAGCAGTGGGGCATATGGCTACACCTTC. Its protein product is CASSGAYGYTF.

The V gene is TRBV9, the J gene TRBJ2-3; TRBD2 aligns across 7 bases. CDR1 and CDR2 from the germline V gene are SGDLS and YYNGEE. The CDR3 spans 16 residues. V dropped 6 bases and J dropped 1; count of bases not matched to a gene: 11. The CDR3 protein is CASTSGRERGTDTQYF. The CDR3, as DNA: TGTGCCAGCACCTCTGGGCGGGAGCGCGGCACAGATACGCAGTATTTT. The whole variable domain, remainder taken from reference TRBV9 and TRBJ2-3, is DSGVTQTPKHLITATGQRVTLRCSPRSGDLSVYWYQQSLDQGLQFLIQYYNGEERAKGNILERFSAQQFPDLHSELNLSSLELGDSALYFCASTSGRERGTDTQYFGPGTRLTVL.

The rearrangement uses TRBV4-2 and TRBJ2-2; D is unclear. Germline V gene data show CDR1 as LGHNA and CDR2 as YNFKEQ. V lost 5 bases and J lost 6, with 10 bases in between. The CDR3 consists of 13 residues. This CDR3 is CASSALKPGELFF. CDR3 coding DNA: TGTGCCAGCAGCGCTTTAAAACCCGGGGAGCTGTTTTTT.

V gene TRBV13 combines with J gene TRBJ2-1, with D perhaps given as TRBD1 or TRBD2 (5 bases each). The CDR3 is 17 residues long. Germline values: CDR1 PRHDT, CDR2 FYEKMQ (reference sequence). The ends were cut back, 2 bases at V and 3 bases at J, with 17 bases in the middle. CDR3: CASSLSLGAGLYNEQFF. CDR3 nucleotide sequence: TGTGCCAGCAGCTTATCCCTTGGGGCGGGCCTCTACAATGAGCAGTTCTTC.

V gene TRBV19 combines with J gene TRBJ2-7, with 10 bases identical to TRBD1. The CDR3 is 17 residues long. Germline CDR1 is LNHDA and CDR2 is SQIVND (reference sequence). J was trimmed by 4 bases and V by 7 bases; bases with no gene match: 16. CDR3 region: CASTLSGQGPRKYEQYF. DNA of the CDR3: TGTGCCAGTACCCTATCGGGACAGGGGCCCCGTAAGTACGAGCAGTACTTC.

J is TRBJ2-5 and V is TRBV2, with a tentative D call TRBD2 (5 bases). The CDR3 spans 14 residues. The germline V and J ends were trimmed by 4 bases and 2 bases, with 11 bases remaining between them. Germline lookup yields CDR1 SNHLY and CDR2 FYNNEI. The CDR3 nucleotides are TGTGCCAGCAGTGGAACTAGGATTCAAGAGACCCAGTACTTC. This codes for CASSGTRIQETQYF.

The rearrangement joins TRBV5-4 to TRBJ2-4, with D unclear. V dropped 4 bases and J dropped 3 bases, with 11 bases sitting between them. The CDR3 extends over 14 amino acids. CDR1 and CDR2 (germline): SGHNT, YYREEE (reference sequence). In DNA, the CDR3 is TGTGCCAGCAGCGCCATCGGCGACAAAAACATTCAGTACTTC. This encodes CASSAIGDKNIQYF.